This T cell receptor (beta chain) is drawn from a study of identical twins (dated by TCRdb to the mid-2010s). Background on the whole study: TCR alpha and beta repertoires from monozygotic twins, unrelated adults of various ages and cord blood were deep-sequenced to test whether fetal clonotypes persist. To rule out contamination, the twin experiments were replicated at different times with different library preparation protocols. Points the paper makes about the study in general: Because the same donors could not be followed over many years, the conclusions relied on cross-sectional statistical analysis. Invariant T cells such as MAIT and iNKT could partly confound zero-insertion analyses, though diverse VJ usage argued against this for most clonotypes. Fewer insertions were carried by abundant cord blood beta clonotypes; a weaker similar trend was observed in young adult naive repertoires, while no such trend was observed in memory repertoires. In monozygotic twins, out-of-frame TCR alpha sharing was systematically underestimated by recombination models, although the models agreed with sharing between unrelated individuals. Out-of-frame TCR alpha sequences shared between twins showed an excess of low generation-probability sequences compared with coincidental sharing between unrelated individuals. Excess twin sharing in beta out-of-frame sequences was weaker because fewer shared sequences lowered the signal-to-noise ratio.

Only healthy Caucasian donors were included. Three pairs of female monozygotic twins, all aged 18 to 29 years, made up the twin cohort. Peripheral blood mononuclear cells were used as the source from which RNA for TCR libraries was isolated. The germline V gene (reference sequence) specifies DFQATT as CDR1 and SNEGSKA as CDR2. V is cut back by 5 bases and J by 2 bases, with 3 bases in the junction unmatched. The CDR3 runs 15 residues from the cysteine to the phenylalanine. Just CDR3 DNA is preserved here, 45 bases in frame from base 1. To prepare the library, 5' RACE was applied. The instrument given in TCRdb is Illumina HiSeq 2000. Template switching introduced a universal primer binding site; the final cDNA contained a unique molecular identifier, enabling accurate counting of TCR cDNA molecules. First-strand cDNA for TCR alpha and beta chains was synthesized from specific primers in the conserved constant-segment region. To control for contamination, every cDNA library carried two barcodes: a SMART-Mk sample barcode plus Illumina barcodes. TruSeq adapter sequences, together with Illumina sample barcodes, were added in two successive PCR steps. The TCR alpha and beta cDNA libraries were sequenced on the Illumina HiSeq platform using custom primers. In the paper's pipeline: Raw reads were processed with MiGEC to extract unique molecular identifiers, and MiXCR was used to determine CDR3 positions. Recombination models were inferred per individual with the repgenHMM and IGoR tools using an EM algorithm. Shared clonotypes were analyzed with the tcR package in R, and sharing was normalized by the product of cloneset sizes. Out-of-frame nonproductive sequences were analyzed to study raw recombination free of thymic and clonal selection effects. In TCRdb, the public reads were trimmed at Q25 with fastp and aligned with MiXCR, with productive beta chains retained. Duplicate CDR3 protein sequences are folded into a single record with the most common DNA and genes. What appears here as the V and J calls and clone size reflects TCRdb's work, not the paper's. The sample records about 810,000 distinct CDR3 sequences, about 12% of which are singletons. Of the sample, roughly 1.6% is held by the ten largest clones.

Points on this clonotype: No antigen is known for it. No much larger clone exists at a distance of one base, and base qualities are not known.

These same records also appear under a second study, on yellow fever vaccine responses in identical twins. That second report states: The T cell response to vaccination in identical twins was reported by the authors to appear partly convergent and partly personalized. Focusing on identical twins, the study followed the T cell clones that responded to the vaccine, and did so with precision.

The clonotype was recovered from a woman aged 18-29 years in good health. The chain is encoded by TRBV20-1 joined to TRBJ2-1; 13 bases in the middle match TRBD2. Sequences were obtained from PBMCs. The nucleotide sequence is given as TGCAGTGCTCACGGGACTAGCGGGACCTACAATGAGCAGTTCTTC. This codes for CSAHGTSGTYNEQFF.